These 16 T cell receptor beta chains came from one sample sequenced in a study of T cells after somatic rescue of genetic block (dated by TCRdb to the early 2020s). Library construction relied on the immunoSEQ multiplex PCR assay. TCRdb carries this immuneACCESS record with in-frame sequences only. Its versions omit some clonotypes, under half of them owing to an unresolved V gene in the studies checked, with the rest unexplained. This sample holds roughly 51,000 clones; approximately 96% were observed only once. Approximately 0.073% of the sample rests with the top ten. Specimen: peripheral blood mononuclear cells (PBMCs). These receptors were taken from a child less than two years old.

The V call is TRBV11-2, the J call TRBJ2-2; no clear D gene. The CDR3 is 16 residues long. The ends were cut back, 4 bases at V and 0 bases at J, with 12 bases in the middle. Germline assignment: CDR1 SGHAT and CDR2 FQNNGV. Written as DNA, the CDR3 is TGTGCCAGCAGCTCCCGACGGCCCGCGAACACCGGGGAGCTGTTTTTT. Its translation is CASSSRRPANTGELFF.

CDR3 protein: CASTALAEVYEQYF. The CDR3 DNA follows: TGTGCCAGCACCGCGTTGGCGGAAGTCTACGAGCAGTACTTC. V is TRBV28 and J is TRBJ2-7; the D is unclear. Deletions cut 7 bases from V and 3 bases from J, with 16 bases between. CDR1 MDHEN and CDR2 SYDVKM come from the germline V gene. This CDR3 region has 14 residues.

The chain joins TRBV6-1 to TRBJ2-2; the match to TRBD2 covers 12 bases. V dropped 4 bases and J dropped 6; count of bases not matched to a gene: 0. Per the germline V gene, CDR1 is MNHNS and CDR2 is SASEGT. CDR3 length: 14 residues. The CDR3 DNA sequence: TGTGCCAGCAGTGGACTAGCGGGAGCCGGGGAGCTGTTTTTT. This translates into CASSGLAGAGELFF.

The chain combines TRBV29-1 with TRBJ2-7; D perhaps matches TRBD2 (6 bases). Deletions cut 6 bases from V and 2 bases from J, with 11 bases between. The CDR3 spans 12 residues. Germline assignment: CDR1 SQVTM and CDR2 ANQGSEA. In nucleotides, the CDR3 is TGCAGCGTCCGGGACTCGACCTACGAGCAGTACTTC. The encoded protein is CSVRDSTYEQYF.

The CDR3 DNA reads as TGTGCCAGCAGGGGGCTTAGCAATCAGCCCCAGCATTTT. Translated, it gives CASRGLSNQPQHF. The V gene is TRBV28, the J gene TRBJ1-5; D is possibly TRBD1 (5 bases). CDR3 length equals 13 residues. Germline V CDR1 and CDR2: MDHEN, SYDVKM. Trimming removed 6 bases from V and 0 bases from J, with 6 bases in between.

V gene TRBV6-5 combines with J gene TRBJ1-3; no firm D call. The length of the CDR3 is 13 residues. V lost 5 bases, J lost 0 bases, and 5 bases lay in between. Germline assignment: CDR1 MNHEY and CDR2 SVGAGI. CDR3 DNA sequence: TGTGCCAGCAGTCCCAACTCTGGAAACACCATATATTTT. Translation gives CASSPNSGNTIYF.

The chain recombines TRBV27 with TRBJ1-6, with TRBD1 as a possible D gene (6 bases). This CDR3 has 14 amino acids. The germline V and J ends were trimmed by 5 bases and 6 bases, with 11 bases remaining between them. Per germline, CDR1 MNHEY and CDR2 SMNVEV (reference sequence). The CDR3 reads CASSPTGTNSPLHF. The CDR3 region has the DNA TGTGCCAGCAGTCCCACAGGGACTAATTCACCCCTCCACTTT.

The rearrangement uses TRBV7-3 and TRBJ2-1; possibly TRBD1 for D (6 bases). Trimming left V 4 bases short and J 6 bases short, with 16 bases between. There are 15 residues in the CDR3. Per the germline V gene, CDR1 is SGHTA and CDR2 is FQGTGA. The CDR3 nucleotides are TGTGCCAGCAGCTCCGGACAGCCAGGCGGCAATGAGCAGTTCTTC. Translating it yields CASSSGQPGGNEQFF.

The J gene is TRBJ2-2, the V gene TRBV11-2; 11 bases are shared with TRBD1. Germline CDR1 and CDR2: SGHAT and FQNNGV. V shed 1 base and J 6 bases; nucleotides not matched to a gene: 1. There are 15 residues in the CDR3. The CDR3: CASSLGTGGAGELFF. The CDR3 region has the DNA TGTGCCAGCAGCTTAGGGACAGGGGGCGCCGGGGAGCTGTTTTTT.

The rearrangement links TRBV27 to TRBJ2-7; 8 bases align to TRBD1. This CDR3 has 12 residues. Losses at the gene ends were 3 bases for V and 6 bases for J; bases not matched to a gene: 1. Germline V gives CDR1 MNHEY, CDR2 SMNVEV (reference sequence). This CDR3 is CASSFTGGEQYF. In nucleotides, the CDR3 is TGTGCCAGCAGTTTCACAGGGGGCGAGCAGTACTTC.

The chain employs TRBV27 and TRBJ2-6; 9 bases fit TRBD1. After removal of 1 base from V and 2 bases from J, the junction contained 0 bases not matched to a gene. Germline lookup yields CDR1 MNHEY and CDR2 SMNVEV (reference sequence). This CDR3 has 16 residues. The CDR3 loop is CASSLWTGAGANVLTF. CDR3 sequence (DNA): TGTGCCAGCAGTTTATGGACAGGGGCTGGGGCCAACGTCCTGACTTTC.

This chain connects TRBV29-1 to TRBJ1-1, with TRBD1 matching 7 bases. The germline CDR1 and CDR2 sequences are SQVTM and ANQGSEA. Unmatched junction bases numbered 7, after V lost 3 bases and J lost 6 bases. The CDR3 consists of 13 residues. The CDR3: CSVDGRGSAEAFF. The CDR3 region has the DNA TGCAGCGTTGATGGCAGGGGGTCGGCTGAAGCTTTCTTT.

J is TRBJ2-7 and V is TRBV19, with TRBD1 as a possible D gene (6 bases). Germline-derived CDR1 and CDR2 are LNHDA and SQIVND (reference sequence). Trimming pared 4 bases from V and 2 bases from J, leaving 6 bases between. The CDR3 runs to 12 residues. In DNA, the CDR3 is TGTGCCAGTAGTAGGGACACCTACGAGCAGTACTTC. Amino acids: CASSRDTYEQYF.

This chain joins TRBV18 and TRBJ1-6, with 9 positions matching TRBD1. There are 15 residues in the CDR3. The ends lost 4 bases at V and 8 bases at J; junction bases unmatched: 6. Germline V gives CDR1 KGHSH, CDR2 LQKENI. CDR3 residues: CASSLGQGRYSPLHF. The CDR3 nucleotides read TGTGCCAGCTCACTGGGACAGGGTCGGTATTCACCCCTCCACTTT.

The chain is built from TRBV2 and TRBJ1-2, with D hard to call. V lost 7 bases and J 3 bases, leaving 0 bases between the germline ends. CDR1 SNHLY and CDR2 FYNNEI come from the germline V gene. This CDR3 region has 9 residues. In nucleotides, the CDR3 is TGTGCCAGCAACTATGGCTACACCTTC. Residues: CASNYGYTF.

The chain couples TRBV6-5 to TRBJ2-6; D is uncertain. This CDR3 contains 14 residues. Between the trimmed V and J ends, which lost 6 bases and 0 bases, there was a span of 6 bases. The germline V gene has CDR1 MNHEY and CDR2 SVGAGI. The CDR3: CASRTLSGANVLTF. The DNA for the CDR3 is TGTGCCAGCAGAACCCTCTCTGGGGCCAACGTCCTGACTTTC.